The sequence of this T cell receptor (beta chain) was determined in a study of shared clonotypes between healthy human individuals. The study's findings and limits: Among the subsets, naive ones generally showed larger estimated richness than memory ones. Rarefaction showed sorted-subset sequencing was incomplete despite large depth. Shared clonotypes across all four donors exceeded non-shared ones in generation probability.

Profiled with immunoSEQ multiplex PCR; TCRdb holds only in-frame clones, not every one. This sample has a few million clones; 90% to 97% occur once, and the top ten carry around 0.13%. The CDR3 is 14 residues long. The germline CDR1 and CDR2 sequences are GTSNPN and SVGIG (reference sequence). V was trimmed by 4 bases and J by 6 bases, leaving 16 bases between them. Of note for this clone: The antigen is not known.

Sequenced: naive CD4+ T cells sorted from blood. The subset denotes: CD45RA+ positively selected. V and J are TRBV30 and TRBJ1-5; D is possibly TRBD1 (5 bases). The TCR originated in a man in his late teens or twenties in good health. CDR3 nucleotide sequence: TGTGCCTGGAACTCCGCCGGGGGGAGTCAGCCCCAGCATTTT. Amino acid sequence: CAWNSAGGSQPQHF.